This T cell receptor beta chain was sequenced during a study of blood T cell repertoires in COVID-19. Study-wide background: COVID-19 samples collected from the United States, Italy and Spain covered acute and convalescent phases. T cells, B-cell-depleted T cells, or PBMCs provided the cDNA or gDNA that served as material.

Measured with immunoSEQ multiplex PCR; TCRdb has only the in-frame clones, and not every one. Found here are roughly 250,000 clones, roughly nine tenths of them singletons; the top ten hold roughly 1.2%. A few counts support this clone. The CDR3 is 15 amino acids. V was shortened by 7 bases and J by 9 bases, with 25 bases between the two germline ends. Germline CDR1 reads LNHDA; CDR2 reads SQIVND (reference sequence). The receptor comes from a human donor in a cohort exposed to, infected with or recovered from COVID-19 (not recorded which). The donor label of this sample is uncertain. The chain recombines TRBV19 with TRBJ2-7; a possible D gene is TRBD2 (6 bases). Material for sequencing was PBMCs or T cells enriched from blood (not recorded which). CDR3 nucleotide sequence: TGTGCCAGTAACCCTATGGGGACCGACTTCGGGGGGCAGTACTTC. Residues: CASNPMGTDFGGQYF.